The sample holds many counts of the clone carrying this TCR beta chain. Its antigen remains unidentified. This sample stems from a study of shared clonotypes between healthy human individuals. Investigators spread the genomic DNA of each subset evenly over several immunoSEQ plates. Around 30,000 T cell genomes (about 320 ng DNA) went into each PBMC replicate. Produced via immunoSEQ multiplex PCR; TCRdb's table is partial and in-frame only. The table shows fewer than 650,000 clones, with around 78% occurring only once. The germline gives CDR1 SGDLS, CDR2 YYNGEE. The V end was cut by 4 bases, the J end by 7 bases, with 12 bases between. This CDR3 is 12 amino acids long. Study-wide results and limits: Measured sharing among donors was expected to vary with sequencing depth.

The sequence derives from a woman aged 40 to 49 in good health. Some clones in this sample may be carry-over from other donors' samples. Material: PBMCs. This chain joins TRBV9 and TRBJ2-7, with D perhaps matching TRBD1 (6 bases). The chain's CDR3 is CASSPGAGEQYF. CDR3 nucleotides: TGTGCCAGCAGCCCAGGGGCCGGTGAGCAGTACTTC.